The sequence of this TCR beta chain was determined in a study of CD8 T cells in ankylosing spondylitis. Germline V lookup: CDR1 SNHLY, CDR2 FYNNEI. V was shortened by 6 bases and J by 3 bases, with 6 bases between the two germline ends. The CDR3 length is 11 residues. About this clonotype itself: What it binds is not known.

Construction of TCR beta libraries was performed using quantitative 5'-RACE with molecular barcodes. TCRdb re-analysed the 5' RACE reads in MiXCR, keeping a single row per CDR3 protein. This table has a few hundred thousand distinct CDR3 sequences, around 20% appearing once. Study-level results: The study looked at matched synovial fluid samples from ankylosing spondylitis patients. Disease-linked clones were reported to be significantly enriched there. Within ankylosing spondylitis blood, a TCR beta motif made up of roughly eight highly homologous variants appeared to be characteristic. A CD8+ phenotype characterized the disease-linked clones, which were relatively rare in peripheral blood.

This TCR came from a female donor with ankylosing spondylitis or in good health (not recorded which). Sequencing used blood, either unsorted or a sorted T cell fraction (not recorded which). V gene TRBV2 combines with J gene TRBJ2-7; unclear D gene. The CDR3 spells CASRSIYEQYF. CDR3 sequence (DNA): TGTGCCAGCAGGAGCATCTACGAGCAGTACTTC.